Listed below are T cell receptor beta chains from one sample, sequenced in a study of blood T cell repertoires in COVID-19. Clones were read by immunoSEQ multiplex PCR, and TCRdb kept only the in-frame ones, dropping some. The sample comprises more than 110,000 clones, 70% to 90% of which are singletons, and roughly 5.4% rests with the top ten. The source material was peripheral blood. The receptors come from a human donor in a cohort sampled during active COVID-19. CDR3s include the opening cysteine and the closing phenylalanine or tryptophan. A D gene is named only where the DNA matches it firmly. Size is omitted from some rows. Given values are once, few, many or a class for expanded clones.

clone size: -
V gene: TRBV6-6
J gene: TRBJ2-3
D gene: -
CDR3 protein: CASSSPNGDTQYF
CDR3 DNA: TGTGCCAGCAGTTCCCCTAATGGAGATACGCAGTATTTT

clone size: -
V gene: TRBV11-2
J gene: TRBJ2-3
D gene: -
CDR3 protein: CASSPDAGANTDTQYF
CDR3 DNA: TGTGCCAGCAGCCCAGACGCGGGGGCTAACACAGATACGCAGTATTTT

clone size: -
V gene: TRBV11-2
J gene: TRBJ2-1
D gene: -
CDR3 protein: CASSLRDSNNEQFF
CDR3 DNA: TGTGCCAGCAGCTTGCGGGACAGCAATAATGAGCAGTTCTTC

clone size: -
V gene: TRBV5-1
J gene: TRBJ2-7
D gene: -
CDR3 protein: CASSPDLGADEQYF
CDR3 DNA: TGCGCCAGCAGCCCCGATTTGGGCGCAGACGAGCAGTACTTC

clone size: -
V gene: TRBV7-3
J gene: TRBJ2-1
D gene: TRBD2
CDR3 protein: CASSITSGGYNEQFF
CDR3 DNA: TGTGCCAGCAGCATAACTAGCGGGGGGTACAATGAGCAGTTCTTC

clone size: -
V gene: TRBV6-5
J gene: TRBJ2-1
D gene: -
CDR3 protein: CASGTSYNEQFF
CDR3 DNA: TGTGCCAGCGGGACATCCTACAATGAGCAGTTCTTC

clone size: -
V gene: TRBV7-3
J gene: TRBJ2-1
D gene: -
CDR3 protein: CASSSDSNSDEQFF
CDR3 DNA: TGTGCCAGCAGCTCGGACAGCAATAGCGATGAGCAGTTCTTC

clone size: -
V gene: TRBV7-9
J gene: TRBJ2-2
D gene: TRBD1
CDR3 protein: CASSPRGQGFFSGPGELFF
CDR3 DNA: TGTGCCAGCAGCCCCCGCGGACAGGGTTTTTTTTCGGGGCCCGGGGAGCTGTTTTTT

clone size: few
V gene: TRBV11-2
J gene: TRBJ1-6
D gene: TRBD1
CDR3 protein: CASSSDRSSPLHF
CDR3 DNA: TGTGCCAGCAGCTCGGACAGGTCTTCACCCCTCCACTTT

clone size: -
V gene: TRBV6-4
J gene: TRBJ2-1
D gene: TRBD2
CDR3 protein: CASSAGTSGGDEQFF
CDR3 DNA: TGTGCCAGCTCTGCCGGGACTAGCGGGGGGGACGAGCAGTTCTTC

clone size: -
V gene: TRBV7-7
J gene: TRBJ2-3
D gene: TRBD1
CDR3 protein: CASSPDRGSTDTQYF
CDR3 DNA: TGTGCTAGCAGCCCGGACAGGGGCAGCACAGATACGCAGTATTTT

clone size: -
V gene: TRBV11-2
J gene: TRBJ2-1
D gene: -
CDR3 protein: CASSRGTEQFF
CDR3 DNA: TGTGCCAGCAGCAGGGGGACTGAGCAGTTCTTC

clone size: -
V gene: TRBV6-1
J gene: TRBJ1-6
D gene: TRBD1
CDR3 protein: CASSEVGTGVPLHF
CDR3 DNA: TGTGCCAGCAGTGAAGTGGGGACAGGGGTTCCCCTCCACTTT

clone size: -
V gene: TRBV6-5
J gene: TRBJ2-2
D gene: TRBD2
CDR3 protein: CASSYGGSGTGELFF
CDR3 DNA: TGTGCCAGCAGTTACGGCGGGAGTGGGACCGGGGAGCTGTTTTTT

clone size: few
V gene: TRBV6-1
J gene: TRBJ1-2
D gene: TRBD1
CDR3 protein: CASSEAGTGHGYTF
CDR3 DNA: TGTGCCAGCAGTGAAGCCGGGACAGGACATGGCTACACCTTC

clone size: -
V gene: TRBV18
J gene: TRBJ2-1
D gene: TRBD2
CDR3 protein: CASSKTSGGLEQFF
CDR3 DNA: TGTGCCAGCTCAAAAACTAGCGGGGGCCTTGAGCAGTTCTTC

clone size: -
V gene: TRBV4-1
J gene: TRBJ2-2
D gene: -
CDR3 protein: CASSQETTMSGELFF
CDR3 DNA: TGCGCCAGCAGCCAAGAGACTACAATGTCGGGGGAGCTGTTTTTT

clone size: -
V gene: TRBV2
J gene: TRBJ1-4
D gene: TRBD1
CDR3 protein: CASSPGQGNEKLFF
CDR3 DNA: TGTGCCAGCAGTCCGGGACAGGGGAATGAAAAACTGTTTTTT

clone size: -
V gene: TRBV20-1
J gene: TRBJ1-1
D gene: -
CDR3 protein: CSARDAAEAFF
CDR3 DNA: TGCAGTGCTAGAGATGCGGCTGAAGCTTTCTTT

clone size: -
V gene: TRBV3-1/TRBV3-2
J gene: TRBJ2-5
D gene: TRBD2
CDR3 protein: CASSRGSGGAGTQYF
CDR3 DNA: TGTGCCAGCAGCCGTGGTAGCGGGGGGGCAGGGACCCAGTACTTC

clone size: once
V gene: TRBV28
J gene: TRBJ2-7
D gene: TRBD1
CDR3 protein: CASSTPGTGREQYF
CDR3 DNA: TGTGCCAGCAGTACTCCCGGGACAGGGAGGGAGCAGTACTTC

clone size: -
V gene: TRBV14
J gene: TRBJ1-2
D gene: -
CDR3 protein: CASSSTVVQGYTF
CDR3 DNA: TGTGCCAGCAGCTCGACAGTGGTCCAAGGCTACACCTTC

clone size: few
V gene: TRBV3-1/TRBV3-2
J gene: TRBJ2-7
D gene: -
CDR3 protein: CASSQGPYEQYF
CDR3 DNA: TGTGCCAGCAGCCAAGGGCCCTACGAGCAGTACTTC

clone size: -
V gene: TRBV9
J gene: TRBJ1-3
D gene: -
CDR3 protein: CASSVRGRQATGNTIYF
CDR3 DNA: TGTGCCAGCAGCGTTAGGGGCAGGCAGGCTACTGGAAACACCATATATTTT

clone size: once
V gene: TRBV6-5
J gene: TRBJ2-2
D gene: -
CDR3 protein: CASSYAGPMGTGELFF
CDR3 DNA: TGTGCCAGCAGTTACGCAGGGCCAATGGGCACCGGGGAGCTGTTTTTT

clone size: -
V gene: TRBV27
J gene: TRBJ2-1
D gene: TRBD2
CDR3 protein: CASSRAGRGQQFF
CDR3 DNA: TGTGCCAGCAGTCGGGCCGGGAGGGGCCAACAGTTCTTC

clone size: -
V gene: TRBV6-4
J gene: TRBJ1-6
D gene: -
CDR3 protein: CASRAVDNSPLHF
CDR3 DNA: TGTGCCAGCAGGGCAGTGGATAATTCACCCCTCCACTTT

clone size: few
V gene: TRBV10-3
J gene: TRBJ2-7
D gene: TRBD2
CDR3 protein: CAISEGSGGMYEQYF
CDR3 DNA: TGTGCCATCAGTGAGGGGAGCGGGGGGATGTACGAGCAGTACTTC

clone size: -
V gene: TRBV6-1
J gene: TRBJ1-5
D gene: -
CDR3 protein: CASSEGQVSNQPQHF
CDR3 DNA: TGTGCCAGCAGTGAAGGCCAGGTCTCCAATCAGCCCCAGCATTTT

clone size: -
V gene: TRBV3-1/TRBV3-2
J gene: TRBJ2-3
D gene: TRBD2
CDR3 protein: CASSPGLASTDTQYF
CDR3 DNA: TGTGCCAGCAGCCCGGGACTAGCAAGCACAGATACGCAGTATTTT

clone size: -
V gene: TRBV28
J gene: TRBJ1-2
D gene: -
CDR3 protein: CASSLLTGGFYGYTF
CDR3 DNA: TGTGCCAGCAGTTTATTGACGGGGGGTTTCTATGGCTACACCTTC

clone size: -
V gene: TRBV4-2
J gene: TRBJ2-7
D gene: -
CDR3 protein: CASSQEGTGTYEQYF
CDR3 DNA: TGTGCCAGCAGCCAAGAGGGCACCGGTACCTACGAGCAGTACTTC

clone size: -
V gene: TRBV7-9
J gene: TRBJ2-7
D gene: TRBD2
CDR3 protein: CASSPTLAGASYEQYF
CDR3 DNA: TGTGCCAGCAGCCCTACACTAGCGGGGGCGTCCTACGAGCAGTACTTC

clone size: -
V gene: TRBV5-1
J gene: TRBJ2-7
D gene: TRBD2
CDR3 protein: CASSSRLAGGSYEQYF
CDR3 DNA: TGCGCCAGCAGCTCGCGGCTAGCGGGAGGCTCCTACGAGCAGTACTTC

clone size: -
V gene: TRBV28
J gene: TRBJ2-7
D gene: TRBD1
CDR3 protein: CASSPPGTAYEQYF
CDR3 DNA: TGTGCCAGCAGCCCCCCCGGGACAGCCTACGAGCAGTACTTC

clone size: -
V gene: TRBV28
J gene: TRBJ2-5
D gene: -
CDR3 protein: CASSLRVSGETQYF
CDR3 DNA: TGTGCCAGCAGTTTGAGGGTATCGGGCGAGACCCAGTACTTC

clone size: -
V gene: TRBV7-2
J gene: TRBJ2-2
D gene: TRBD2
CDR3 protein: CASSSGLAGPTGELFF
CDR3 DNA: TGTGCCAGCAGCTCTGGACTAGCGGGGCCCACCGGGGAGCTGTTTTTT

clone size: -
V gene: TRBV4-1
J gene: TRBJ2-3
D gene: -
CDR3 protein: CASSQDYLAGGFTDTQYF
CDR3 DNA: TGCGCCAGCAGCCAAGATTATTTGGCTGGCGGGTTCACAGATACGCAGTATTTT

clone size: -
V gene: TRBV4-2
J gene: TRBJ2-3
D gene: -
CDR3 protein: CASSQDFLSTDTQYF
CDR3 DNA: TGTGCCAGCAGCCAAGATTTCCTCAGCACAGATACGCAGTATTTT

clone size: -
V gene: TRBV24-1
J gene: TRBJ1-2
D gene: TRBD1
CDR3 protein: CATSDPRAGGYGYTF
CDR3 DNA: TGTGCCACCAGTGATCCCAGGGCAGGGGGCTATGGCTACACCTTC

clone size: -
V gene: TRBV10-3
J gene: TRBJ2-7
D gene: TRBD1
CDR3 protein: CAISSYGTETYEQYF
CDR3 DNA: TGTGCCATCAGCTCATACGGGACAGAGACCTACGAGCAGTACTTC

clone size: -
V gene: TRBV6-1
J gene: TRBJ2-7
D gene: -
CDR3 protein: CASSAAIRDIFPYEQYF
CDR3 DNA: TGTGCCAGCAGTGCCGCTATCCGGGACATCTTCCCCTACGAGCAGTACTTC

clone size: -
V gene: TRBV10-2
J gene: TRBJ1-6
D gene: -
CDR3 protein: CASAGRRNTPLHF
CDR3 DNA: TGCGCCAGCGCGGGACGGCGAAATACACCCCTCCACTTT

clone size: -
V gene: TRBV29-1
J gene: TRBJ2-6
D gene: -
CDR3 protein: CSVVPHDSGANVLTF
CDR3 DNA: TGCAGCGTTGTCCCACATGACTCTGGGGCCAACGTCCTGACTTTC

clone size: -
V gene: TRBV5-6
J gene: TRBJ2-1
D gene: -
CDR3 protein: CASSFGGEQFF
CDR3 DNA: TGTGCCAGCAGCTTCGGGGGTGAGCAGTTCTTC

clone size: -
V gene: TRBV7-9
J gene: TRBJ1-2
D gene: -
CDR3 protein: CASSSLGEGANYGYTF
CDR3 DNA: TGTGCCAGCAGCTCACTCGGTGAGGGAGCTAACTATGGCTACACCTTC

clone size: few
V gene: TRBV27
J gene: TRBJ2-7
D gene: TRBD1
CDR3 protein: CASSFSRTGSYEQYF
CDR3 DNA: TGTGCCAGCAGTTTTAGCCGGACAGGGTCCTACGAGCAGTACTTC

clone size: -
V gene: TRBV6-5
J gene: TRBJ2-7
D gene: -
CDR3 protein: CASSYGAGRAYEQYF
CDR3 DNA: TGTGCCAGCAGCTACGGGGCCGGCAGGGCCTACGAGCAGTACTTC

clone size: once
V gene: TRBV28
J gene: TRBJ1-6
D gene: -
CDR3 protein: CASSLITQGSSPLHF
CDR3 DNA: TGTGCCAGCAGTTTAATAACCCAGGGGAGCTCACCCCTCCACTTT

clone size: -
V gene: TRBV25-1
J gene: TRBJ2-7
D gene: -
CDR3 protein: CASSESLARKYF
CDR3 DNA: TGTGCCAGCAGTGAATCTCTGGCTAGGAAGTACTTC

clone size: once
V gene: TRBV14
J gene: TRBJ1-4
D gene: TRBD1
CDR3 protein: CASSPGQDEKLFF
CDR3 DNA: TGTGCCAGCAGCCCGGGACAGGATGAAAAACTGTTTTTT

clone size: few
V gene: TRBV9
J gene: TRBJ2-2
D gene: -
CDR3 protein: CASSVEEGKAGRVGGELFF
CDR3 DNA: TGTGCCAGCAGCGTAGAGGAGGGGAAGGCAGGGAGAGTGGGCGGGGAGCTGTTTTTT

clone size: -
V gene: TRBV7-9
J gene: TRBJ2-3
D gene: -
CDR3 protein: CASSLGQLITDTQYF
CDR3 DNA: TGTGCCAGCAGCTTAGGACAGCTTATCACAGATACGCAGTATTTT

clone size: -
V gene: TRBV2
J gene: TRBJ1-5
D gene: TRBD1
CDR3 protein: CASTRQGLDQPQHF
CDR3 DNA: TGTGCCAGCACCCGACAGGGGCTAGATCAGCCCCAGCATTTT

clone size: -
V gene: TRBV2
J gene: TRBJ2-1
D gene: TRBD2
CDR3 protein: CASSEGSGRAVYNEQFF
CDR3 DNA: TGTGCCAGCAGTGAAGGTAGCGGGAGGGCCGTTTACAATGAGCAGTTCTTC

clone size: few
V gene: TRBV19
J gene: TRBJ1-5
D gene: -
CDR3 protein: CASSIQGPNQPQHF
CDR3 DNA: TGTGCCAGTAGTATCCAGGGCCCCAATCAGCCCCAGCATTTT

clone size: -
V gene: TRBV10-3
J gene: TRBJ2-7
D gene: -
CDR3 protein: CAMGTLRYEQYF
CDR3 DNA: TGTGCCATGGGGACTCTTCGCTACGAGCAGTACTTC

clone size: -
V gene: TRBV28
J gene: TRBJ2-2
D gene: -
CDR3 protein: CASSPQGRGTGELFF
CDR3 DNA: TGTGCCAGCAGTCCACAGGGAAGAGGGACCGGGGAGCTGTTTTTT

clone size: few
V gene: TRBV3-1/TRBV3-2
J gene: TRBJ2-1
D gene: -
CDR3 protein: CASSQEEDPYNEQFF
CDR3 DNA: TGTGCCAGCAGCCAAGAAGAGGATCCCTACAATGAGCAGTTCTTC